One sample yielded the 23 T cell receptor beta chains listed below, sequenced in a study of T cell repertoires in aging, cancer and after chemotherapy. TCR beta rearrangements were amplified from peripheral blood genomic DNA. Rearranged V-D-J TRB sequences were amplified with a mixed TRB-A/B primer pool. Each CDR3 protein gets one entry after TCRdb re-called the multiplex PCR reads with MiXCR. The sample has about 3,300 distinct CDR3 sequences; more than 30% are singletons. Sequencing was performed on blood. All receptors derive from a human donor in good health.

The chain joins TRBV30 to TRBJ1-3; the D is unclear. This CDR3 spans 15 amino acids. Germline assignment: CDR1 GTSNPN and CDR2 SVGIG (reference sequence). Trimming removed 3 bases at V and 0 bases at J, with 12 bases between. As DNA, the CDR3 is TGTGCCTGGAGCCCGCAGCTTAACTCTGGAAACACCATATATTTT. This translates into CAWSPQLNSGNTIYF.

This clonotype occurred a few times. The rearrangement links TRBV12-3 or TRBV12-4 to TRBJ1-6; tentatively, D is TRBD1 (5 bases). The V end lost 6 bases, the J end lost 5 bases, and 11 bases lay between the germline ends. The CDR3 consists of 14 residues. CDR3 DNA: TGTGCCAGCAGCTGGGGGATGAATAATTCACCCCTCCACTTT. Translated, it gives CASSWGMNNSPLHF.

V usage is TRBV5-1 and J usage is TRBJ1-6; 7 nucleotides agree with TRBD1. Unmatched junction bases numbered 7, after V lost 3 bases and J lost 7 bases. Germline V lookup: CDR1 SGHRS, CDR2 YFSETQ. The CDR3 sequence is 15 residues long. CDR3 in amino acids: CASSWMTGSNSPLHF. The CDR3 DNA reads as TGCGCCAGCAGCTGGATGACAGGGAGCAATTCACCCCTCCACTTT.

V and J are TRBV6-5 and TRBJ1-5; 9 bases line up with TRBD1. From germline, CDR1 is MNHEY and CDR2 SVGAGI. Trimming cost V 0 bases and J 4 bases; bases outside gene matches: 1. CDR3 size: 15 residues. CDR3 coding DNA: TGTGCCAGCAGTTACTCACAGGGGGCGAATCAGCCCCAGCATTTT. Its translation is CASSYSQGANQPQHF.

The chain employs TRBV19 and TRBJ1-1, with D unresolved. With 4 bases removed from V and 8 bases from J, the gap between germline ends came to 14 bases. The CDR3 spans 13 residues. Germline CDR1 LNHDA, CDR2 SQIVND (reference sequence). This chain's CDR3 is CASSSWASTEAFF. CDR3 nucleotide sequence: TGTGCCAGTAGTAGTTGGGCCTCGACGGAAGCTTTCTTT. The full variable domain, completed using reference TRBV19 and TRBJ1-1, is DGGITQSPKYLFRKEGQNVTLSCEQNLNHDAMYWYRQDPGQGLRLIYYSQIVNDFQKGDIAEGYSVSREKKESFPLTVTSAQKNPTAFYLCASSSWASTEAFFGQGTRLTVV.

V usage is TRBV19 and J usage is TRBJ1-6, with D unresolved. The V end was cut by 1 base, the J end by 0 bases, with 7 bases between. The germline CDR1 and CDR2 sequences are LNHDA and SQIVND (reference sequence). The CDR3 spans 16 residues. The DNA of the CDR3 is TGTGCCAGTAGTATAGGACTTATCTCCTATAATTCACCCCTCCACTTT. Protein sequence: CASSIGLISYNSPLHF.

CDR3 region: CASSGSGTGHQPQHF. The CDR3 nucleotides are TGTGCCAGCAGCGGTTCCGGGACAGGGCATCAGCCCCAGCATTTT. The rearrangement links TRBV11-1 to TRBJ1-5; 9 nucleotides agree with TRBD1. The CDR3 consists of 15 residues. The germline V gene has CDR1 SGHAT and CDR2 FQDESV (reference sequence). The V and J ends lost 5 bases and 5 bases, in that order; junction bases with no gene match: 7.

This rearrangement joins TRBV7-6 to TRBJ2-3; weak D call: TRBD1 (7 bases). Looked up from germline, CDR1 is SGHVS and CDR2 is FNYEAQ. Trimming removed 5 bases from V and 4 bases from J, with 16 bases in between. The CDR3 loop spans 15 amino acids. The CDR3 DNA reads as TGTGCCAGCAGCGCGGGACAGTATCCCTCAGATACGCAGTATTTT. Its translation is CASSAGQYPSDTQYF.

The CDR3 is CSASPDATLISPLHF. CDR3 DNA sequence: TGCAGTGCTAGTCCTGATGCGACTTTGATTTCACCCCTCCACTTT. The chain recombines TRBV20-1 with TRBJ1-6; no reliable D call. The CDR3 runs to 15 residues. The V gene lost 3 bases and the J gene lost 9 bases, with 18 bases spanning the gap. CDR1 is DFQATT and CDR2 is SNEGSKA in the germline V gene (reference sequence).

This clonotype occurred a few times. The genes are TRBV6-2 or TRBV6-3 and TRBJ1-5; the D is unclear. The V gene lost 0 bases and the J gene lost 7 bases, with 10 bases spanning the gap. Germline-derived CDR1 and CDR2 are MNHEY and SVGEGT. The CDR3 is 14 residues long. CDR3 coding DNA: TGTGCCAGCAGTTACTCTACCACAAGGCAGCCCCAGCATTTT. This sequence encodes CASSYSTTRQPQHF.

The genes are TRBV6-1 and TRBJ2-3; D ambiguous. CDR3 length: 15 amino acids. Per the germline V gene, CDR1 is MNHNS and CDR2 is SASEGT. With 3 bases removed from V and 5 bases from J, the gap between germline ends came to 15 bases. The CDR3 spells CASSDRRGSIDTQYF. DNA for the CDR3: TGTGCCAGCAGTGATCGAAGAGGCTCGATAGATACGCAGTATTTT.

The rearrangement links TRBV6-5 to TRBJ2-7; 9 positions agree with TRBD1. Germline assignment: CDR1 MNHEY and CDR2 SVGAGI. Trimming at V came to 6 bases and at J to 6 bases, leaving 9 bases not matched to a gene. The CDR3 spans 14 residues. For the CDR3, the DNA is TGTGCCAGCAGGCACCGGGACAGGGCGAGCGAGCAGTACGTC. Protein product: CASRHRDRASEQYV.

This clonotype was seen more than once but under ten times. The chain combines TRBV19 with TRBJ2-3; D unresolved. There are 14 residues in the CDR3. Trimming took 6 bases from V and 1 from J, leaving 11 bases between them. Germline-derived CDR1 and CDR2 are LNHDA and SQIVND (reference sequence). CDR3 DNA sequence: TGTGCCAGTAGATTTGAAAGGGGCACAGATACGCAGTATTTT. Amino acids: CASRFERGTDTQYF.

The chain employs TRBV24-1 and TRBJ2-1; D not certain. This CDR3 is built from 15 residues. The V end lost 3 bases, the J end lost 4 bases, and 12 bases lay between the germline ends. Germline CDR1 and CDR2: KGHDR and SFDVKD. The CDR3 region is CATSDPGAPYNEQFF. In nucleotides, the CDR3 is TGTGCCACCAGTGATCCAGGAGCGCCGTACAATGAGCAGTTCTTC.

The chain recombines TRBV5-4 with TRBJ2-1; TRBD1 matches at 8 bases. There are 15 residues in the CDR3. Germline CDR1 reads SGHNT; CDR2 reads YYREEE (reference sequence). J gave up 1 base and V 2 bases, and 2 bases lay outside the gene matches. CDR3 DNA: TGTGCCAGCAGCTTACGGGACAGGTCCTACAATGAGCAGTTCTTC. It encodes CASSLRDRSYNEQFF.

In DNA, the CDR3 is TGTGCCAGCAGTCCCTCCGGGACAGGGTTCTACGAGCAGTACGTC. This codes for CASSPSGTGFYEQYV. The rearrangement links TRBV27 to TRBJ2-7; 9 bases line up with TRBD1. The germline V gene encodes CDR1 MNHEY and CDR2 SMNVEV (reference sequence). CDR3 length: 15 amino acids. The ends lost 5 bases at V and 3 bases at J; junction bases unmatched: 8.

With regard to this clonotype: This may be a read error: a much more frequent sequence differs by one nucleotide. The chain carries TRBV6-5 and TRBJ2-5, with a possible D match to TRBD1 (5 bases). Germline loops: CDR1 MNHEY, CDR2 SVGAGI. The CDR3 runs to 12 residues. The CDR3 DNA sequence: TGTGCCAGCAGTTACTCACTCAGGGTGGCAAGATTC. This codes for CASSYSLRVARF.

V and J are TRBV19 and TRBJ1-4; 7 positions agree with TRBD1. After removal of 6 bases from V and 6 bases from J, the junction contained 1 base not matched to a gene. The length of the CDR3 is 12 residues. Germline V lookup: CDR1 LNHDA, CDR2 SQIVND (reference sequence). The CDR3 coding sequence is TGTGCCAGTAGGGGGACAGATGAAAAACTGTTTTTT. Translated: CASRGTDEKLFF.

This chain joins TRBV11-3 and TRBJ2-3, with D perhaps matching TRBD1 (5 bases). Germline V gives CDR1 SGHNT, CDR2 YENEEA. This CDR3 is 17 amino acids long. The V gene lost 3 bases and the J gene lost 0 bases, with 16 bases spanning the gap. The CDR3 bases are TGTGCCAGCAGCTTGAGTGGGGCCGGCCCTAGCACAGATACGCAGTATTTT. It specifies CASSLSGAGPSTDTQYF.

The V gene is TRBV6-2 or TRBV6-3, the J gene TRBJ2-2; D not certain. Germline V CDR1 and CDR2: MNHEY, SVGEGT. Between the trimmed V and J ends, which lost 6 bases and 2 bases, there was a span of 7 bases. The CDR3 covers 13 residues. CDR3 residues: CASRLLNTGELFF. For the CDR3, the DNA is TGTGCCAGCAGGCTGCTAAACACCGGGGAGCTGTTTTTT.

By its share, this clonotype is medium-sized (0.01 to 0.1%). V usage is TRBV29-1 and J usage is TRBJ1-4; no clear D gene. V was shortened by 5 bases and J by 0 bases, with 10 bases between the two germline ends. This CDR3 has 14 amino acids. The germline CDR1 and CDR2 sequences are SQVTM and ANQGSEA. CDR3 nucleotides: TGCAGCGTTCCTGACGGACCAACTAATGAAAAACTGTTTTTT. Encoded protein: CSVPDGPTNEKLFF.

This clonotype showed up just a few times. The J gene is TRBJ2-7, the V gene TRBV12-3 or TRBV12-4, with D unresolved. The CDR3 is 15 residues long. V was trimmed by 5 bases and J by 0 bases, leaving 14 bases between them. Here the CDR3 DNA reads TGTGCCAGCAGTCCCGGACCGCCTAGCTCCTACGAGCAGTACGTC. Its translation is CASSPGPPSSYEQYV.

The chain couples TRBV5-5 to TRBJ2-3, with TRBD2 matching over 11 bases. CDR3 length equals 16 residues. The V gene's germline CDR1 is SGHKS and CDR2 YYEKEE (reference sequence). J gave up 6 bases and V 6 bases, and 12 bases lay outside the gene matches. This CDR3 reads CASTRLAGGLTDTQYF. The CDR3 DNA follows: TGTGCCAGCACCCGGTTAGCGGGGGGGCTGACCGATACGCAGTATTTT. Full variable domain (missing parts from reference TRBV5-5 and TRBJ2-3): DAGVTQSPTHLIKTRGQQVTLRCSPISGHKSVSWYQQVLGQGPQFIFQYYEKEERGRGNFPDRFSARQFPNYSSELNVNALLLGDSALYLCASTRLAGGLTDTQYFGPGTRLTVL.